This record covers a single T cell receptor (beta chain). Germline loops: CDR1 KGHSH, CDR2 LQKENI. This CDR3 spans 17 amino acids. V lost 2 bases and J lost 2, with 13 bases in between. The sample comes from a study of cytomegalovirus exposure and HLA in healthy donors. PCR primers comprised 60 Vbeta and 13 Jbeta primers. TCRdb keeps only in-frame clones here, not all; method: immunoSEQ multiplex PCR. Found here are fewer than 200,000 clones, just under 80% of them singletons; the top ten hold about 1.3%. This TCR was recovered from a woman aged 45-65 years in good health and CMV-seronegative. The gene calls are TRBV18 and TRBJ2-6; perhaps TRBD2 as D (5 bases). The sample consisted of PBMCs. CDR3 nucleotides: TGTGCCAGCTCACCAGAGGCGGGTAGAGCTGGGGCCAACGTCCTGACTTTC. Amino acids: CASSPEAGRAGANVLTF.